This T cell receptor (beta chain) was recovered during a study of T-cell reconstitution after alpha-beta-depleted transplantation in children. The study's findings and limits: The authors attributed T-cell counts and diversity one year after transplant mostly to newly produced T cells. From surviving recipient T cells and thymic progenitors came the high day-60 TCRbeta diversity observed in some patients. Alpha-beta T cells about two months after transplant reportedly derived from several hundred expanded graft clones.

Germline lookup yields CDR1 MGHRA and CDR2 YSYEKL. This CDR3 spans 15 amino acids. Trimming cost V 0 bases and J 6 bases, with 14 bases left between them. As regards this clonotype: The antigen remains unidentified.

As it was prepared, the TCRbeta library received unique molecular identifiers. TCRdb independently ran MiXCR on the PCR reads; one entry per CDR3 protein. The table has 90,000 to 100,000 distinct CDR3 sequences, more than 20% seen once; the top ten hold about 20%. The material was PBMCs, obtained before TCRalphabeta/CD19-depleted stem cell transplant. This TCR came from a boy aged 2 to 9 with acute lymphoblastic leukemia, due to receive a stem cell transplant. This chain uses TRBV4-1 with TRBJ1-1; D unclear. CDR3 nucleotides: TGCGCCAGCAGCCAAGATATCGGGCTTTTTGCTGAAGCTTTCTTT. Its translation is CASSQDIGLFAEAFF.